Each of the 19 T cell receptor beta chains below was sequenced from the same sample in a study of T cells after yellow fever vaccination. TCRdb passed the 5' RACE reads through MiXCR, listing each CDR3 protein once. The data contain hundreds of thousands of distinct CDR3 sequences, approximately 10% of them seen just once; the ten biggest clones take up around 3.3%. The source was CD4+ T cells sorted from PBMCs, collected 5 days after the yellow fever booster vaccination. The receptor source for this set is a man aged 18-30 years who received the YFV17D yellow fever vaccine.

This clonotype was counted a few times. The V and J genes are TRBV24-1 and TRBJ2-2, with D possibly TRBD1 on 6 matching bases. Germline V gene lookup returns CDR1 KGHDR and CDR2 SFDVKD. This CDR3 has 15 amino acids. With 0 bases removed from V and 4 bases from J, the gap between germline ends came to 8 bases. The CDR3 sequence is CATSDLRRGTGELFF. CDR3 coding DNA: TGTGCCACCAGTGATTTGCGCAGGGGCACCGGGGAGCTGTTTTTT.

At least ten counts were recorded for this clonotype. V gene TRBV10-1 combines with J gene TRBJ2-1; weak D call: TRBD1 (6 bases). Trimming removed 4 bases from V and 6 bases from J, with 19 bases in between. Germline V CDR1 and CDR2: WNHNN, SYGVQD (reference sequence). The CDR3 runs 16 residues. In DNA form, the CDR3 reads TGCGCCAGCAGTGCCACGGACAGTACTTCACGCAATGAGCAGTTCTTC. Translated, it gives CASSATDSTSRNEQFF.

This clonotype occurred many times. The V and J genes are TRBV25-1 and TRBJ1-1, with D perhaps matching TRBD1 (5 bases). Trimming removed 10 bases from V and 1 base from J, with 19 bases in between. Germline values: CDR1 MGHDK, CDR2 SYGVNS. There are 15 residues in the CDR3. CDR3 nucleotides: TGTGCCACCGTACCTCCGGGACGGGCGAACACTGAAGCTTTCTTT. Protein: CATVPPGRANTEAFF.

This clonotype came up a few times. V gene TRBV5-4 combines with J gene TRBJ2-1, with D perhaps being TRBD1 or TRBD2 (6 bases each). The CDR3 has 14 residues. With 5 bases removed from V and 7 bases from J, the gap between germline ends came to 16 bases. CDR1 is SGHNT, CDR2 YYREEE, per germline (reference sequence). The CDR3 region is CASREGGWQNEQFF. The CDR3 DNA follows: TGTGCCAGCAGAGAGGGGGGATGGCAAAATGAGCAGTTCTTC.

This clonotype was counted many times. The V gene is TRBV7-2, the J gene TRBJ1-4; D is undetermined. Germline assignment: CDR1 SGHTA and CDR2 FQGNSA. Trimming took 0 bases from V and 5 from J, leaving 10 bases between them. This CDR3 has 15 amino acids. The CDR3 spells CASSLARQQNEKLFF. CDR3 DNA sequence: TGTGCCAGCAGCTTAGCGCGGCAGCAGAATGAAAAACTGTTTTTT.

In this sample, this clonotype turned up many times. The CDR3 bases are TGTGCCAGCAGCCCATGGACTGTGGCTAACTATGGCTACACCTTC. It yields the protein CASSPWTVANYGYTF. V and J are TRBV7-2 and TRBJ1-2; D unresolved. Trimming stripped 5 bases from V and 0 bases from J, with 13 bases between. Germline V lookup: CDR1 SGHTA, CDR2 FQGNSA. The CDR3 is 15 residues long.

V is TRBV6-5 and J is TRBJ1-2, with 7 bases fitting TRBD1. J lost 7 bases, V lost 4 bases, and 6 bases had no gene match. CDR1 MNHEY and CDR2 SVGAGI come from the germline V gene. The length of the CDR3 is 13 residues. This CDR3 reads CASSLSGDSGYTF. CDR3 nucleotides: TGTGCCAGCAGTTTGTCCGGGGACAGTGGCTACACCTTC.

The count of this clonotype is one. The chain links TRBV11-3 to TRBJ2-1; 7 positions agree with TRBD2. From germline, CDR1 is SGHNT and CDR2 YENEEA. Germline trimming cut 1 base from V and 6 bases from J; bases unmatched to any gene: 9. The CDR3 has 16 amino acids. Here the CDR3 reads CASSLGGGGSPNEQFF. As DNA, the CDR3 is TGTGCCAGCAGCTTAGGGGGGGGAGGGTCCCCCAATGAGCAGTTCTTC.

The rearrangement joins TRBV4-3 to TRBJ2-1, with 8 bases lining up with TRBD2. The CDR3 covers 16 residues. CDR1 and CDR2 (germline): LGHNA, YSLEER. J was trimmed by 7 bases and V by 1 base; bases with no gene match: 9. Here the CDR3 DNA reads TGCGCCAGCAGCCAAGGCGCCGGGACTAGGAGGAATGAGCAGTTCTTC. Its protein product is CASSQGAGTRRNEQFF.

In this sample, this clonotype turned up a few times. The chain combines TRBV5-1 with TRBJ2-1, with 8 positions matching TRBD2. J was trimmed by 0 bases and V by 0 bases; bases with no gene match: 5. The V gene's germline CDR1 is SGHRS and CDR2 YFSETQ. The CDR3 length is 17 residues. This CDR3 is CASSLALAGGSYNEQFF. CDR3 in DNA: TGCGCCAGCAGCTTGGCCCTGGCGGGGGGCTCCTACAATGAGCAGTTCTTC. Supplemented by reference TRBV5-1 and TRBJ2-1, the full variable domain reads KAGVTQTPRYLIKTRGQQVTLSCSPISGHRSVSWYQQTPGQGLQFLFEYFSETQRNKGNFPGRFSGRQFSNSRSEMNVSTLELGDSALYLCASSLALAGGSYNEQFFGPGTRLTVL.

This clonotype was observed a few times. The rearrangement links TRBV7-8 to TRBJ1-6, with a tentative D call TRBD1 (6 bases). The ends were cut back, 3 bases at V and 10 bases at J, with 16 bases in the middle. Germline lookup yields CDR1 SGHVS and CDR2 FQNEAQ. This CDR3 spans 15 amino acids. The CDR3 sequence: CASSFTTGGDSPLHF. In nucleotides, the CDR3 is TGTGCCAGCAGCTTTACGACGGGGGGCGACTCACCCCTCCACTTT. The full variable domain, rest sourced from reference TRBV7-8 and TRBJ1-6, is GAGVSQSPRYKVAKRGQDVALRCDPISGHVSLFWYQQALGQGPEFLTYFQNEAQLDKSGLPSDRFFAERPEGSVSTLKIQRTQQEDSAVYLCASSFTTGGDSPLHFGNGTRLTVT.

This sequence joins TRBV12-3 or TRBV12-4 and TRBJ2-2, with D possibly TRBD1 on 5 matching bases. Trimming cost V 8 bases and J 1 base, with 17 bases left between them. The CDR3 covers 16 residues. CDR3 in amino acids: CASLETAGWNTGELFF. CDR3 bases: TGTGCCAGCTTGGAAACGGCAGGGTGGAACACCGGGGAGCTGTTTTTT.

The rearrangement links TRBV4-3 to TRBJ1-3; no clear D gene. V lost 3 bases, J lost 8 bases, and 17 bases lay in between. This CDR3 has 15 amino acids. Germline CDR1 LGHNA, CDR2 YSLEER. The CDR3 nucleotides are TGCGCCAGCAGCCAGGCACGCTCAACCGCGGACACCATATATTTT. Protein product: CASSQARSTADTIYF.

V usage is TRBV1 and J usage is TRBJ2-1. TRBV1 is given as a pseudogene. The CDR3 contains 13 residues. The CDR3 region has the DNA TGCACCAGCAGCCGCTTAGACGTCAATGAGCAGTTCTTC. As protein: CTSSRLDVNEQFF.

J is TRBJ2-2 and V is TRBV20-1, with unresolved D. The V end lost 8 bases, the J end lost 6 bases, and 13 bases lay between the germline ends. The germline V gene encodes CDR1 DFQATT and CDR2 SNEGSKA (reference sequence). This CDR3 has 12 residues. The CDR3, as DNA: TGCAGTTCAAAAAAAGTGTCCGGGGAGCTGTTTTTT. Protein: CSSKKVSGELFF.

The chain joins TRBV5-1 to TRBJ2-2; 8 nucleotides agree with TRBD1. Germline lookup yields CDR1 SGHRS and CDR2 YFSETQ. This CDR3 comprises 15 residues. J was trimmed by 6 bases and V by 4 bases; bases with no gene match: 8. CDR3 region: CASSQRGQVAGELFF. Here the CDR3 DNA reads TGCGCCAGCAGCCAACGGGGACAGGTCGCCGGGGAGCTGTTTTTT.

This clonotype was recorded a few times. The rearrangement links TRBV29-1 to TRBJ2-7; tentative D call: TRBD1 (6 bases). CDR3 length equals 12 residues. Trimming shortened V by 7 bases and J by 1 base, and 11 bases separated the two germline ends. Germline V gives CDR1 SQVTM, CDR2 ANQGSEA. The CDR3 reads CSGYRVSYEQYF. Here the CDR3 DNA reads TGCAGCGGCTACAGGGTTTCCTACGAGCAGTACTTC.

There are a few counts of this clonotype. This rearrangement joins TRBV5-1 to TRBJ2-3, with TRBD2 identical over 12 bases. The CDR3 spans 17 residues. The V gene's germline CDR1 is SGHRS and CDR2 YFSETQ. The V segment lost 0 bases and the J segment 6 bases; nucleotides outside the gene matches: 8. This CDR3 reads CASSLAASGGATDTQYF. CDR3 sequence (DNA): TGCGCCAGCAGCTTGGCCGCTAGCGGGGGGGCCACCGATACGCAGTATTTT.

This chain links TRBV7-9 with TRBJ1-4; the D is unclear. V lost 4 bases to trimming and J lost 8 bases, with 11 bases between them. Germline V gene sequence: CDR1 SEHNR, CDR2 FQNEAQ (reference sequence). CDR3 length: 13 amino acids. CDR3 coding DNA: TGTGCCAGCAGCTCCTTTGGGCGGGAAAAACTGTTTTTT. It yields the protein CASSSFGREKLFF.